This TCR beta chain is from a study of OX40 agonist ivuxolimab in advanced cancers. From germline, CDR1 is MNHEY and CDR2 SVGAGI. The CDR3 runs to 13 residues. Trimming took 4 bases from V and 10 from J, leaving 15 bases between them. Peripheral blood came from all dose cohorts at three timepoints. Sequenced by immunoSEQ multiplex PCR; TCRdb stores in-frame clones only, minus some. Among about 61,000 clones listed, roughly four fifths were seen once. The V call is TRBV6-5, the J call TRBJ2-3; either TRBD1 or TRBD2 may fit D (5 bases each). The source material was CD4+ or CD8+ T cells sorted from blood, sampled in a trial of the OX40 agonist ivuxolimab. The sequence was collected from an adult with an advanced solid tumor such as melanoma, head and neck, liver or kidney cancer. The CDR3 region has the DNA TGTGCCAGCAGTTTGGGATGGGGGACGGCGCAGTATTTT. Translated: CASSLGWGTAQYF.